This is a list of T cell receptor beta chains from one sample in a study of Ad26.COV2.S vaccination and SARS-CoV-2 variants. Sequenced by immunoSEQ multiplex PCR; TCRdb stores in-frame clones only, minus some. The repertoire consists of roughly 300,000 clones, with approximately 90% occurring once and the leading ten covering about 6.4%. The specimen comprised peripheral blood, sampled in a trial of Ad26.COV2.S vaccine versus placebo. These receptors were taken from a person between 18 and 65 years old who received the Ad26.COV2.S COVID-19 vaccine or a placebo. Each CDR3 is given with its conserved first and last residue. The order of the fields is CDR3 length, V gene, J gene, CDR3 protein.

>13|TRBV28|TRBJ2-7
CASRTGGVYEQYF
>12|TRBV11-2|TRBJ2-1
CASSVGLGGQFF
>16|TRBV7-3|TRBJ2-2
CASSLNRGLVTGELFF
>14|TRBV5-1|TRBJ2-6
CARKNDSGANVLTF
>15|TRBV3-1/TRBV3-2|TRBJ2-7
CASSQDPASSYEQYF
>13|TRBV6-4|TRBJ1-2
CATKDRGNYGYTF
>13|TRBV11-3|TRBJ1-3
CASSLSNENTIYF
>15|TRBV3-1/TRBV3-2|TRBJ1-5
CASSQDSRENQPQHF
>18|TRBV4-1|TRBJ2-1
CASSHPTVMGISYNEQFF
>14|TRBV9|TRBJ2-1
CASSVGVSYNEQFF
>15|TRBV11-3|TRBJ1-2
CASSARTAANYGYTF
>17|TRBV4-2|TRBJ2-1
CASSQGGLEITYNEQFF
>16|TRBV21-1|TRBJ2-7
CASSSVTSGSVDEQYF
>16|TRBV7-2|TRBJ2-7
CASSSQTSGSLYEQYF
>16|TRBV11-2|TRBJ2-7
CASSLGVGQVTYEQYF
>16|TRBV30|TRBJ1-3
CAWSDGGRVAGNTIYF
>14|TRBV28|TRBJ2-3
CASRGLPSTDTQYF
>16|TRBV29-1|TRBJ1-2
CSVEDFIPGGIVGYTF
>14|TRBV9|TRBJ1-2
CASTAGAVNYGYTF
>12|TRBV7-2|TRBJ2-7
CASSQQGYEQYF
>16|TRBV19|TRBJ2-2
CASSMGWGANTGELFF
>13|TRBV6-6|TRBJ2-5
CASSWNRAETQYF
>14|TRBV6-6|TRBJ2-3
CASSILDRPDTQYF
>14|TRBV5-1|TRBJ2-5
CASSFGGTQETQYF
>16|TRBV4-2|TRBJ2-7
CASSQWGQEVSYEQYF
>15|TRBV18|TRBJ2-7
CASSPEGPYGYEQYF
>16|TRBV15|TRBJ1-5
CATSSRGTGSNQPQHF
>14|TRBV7-3|TRBJ2-2
CASSPDSLTGELFF
>15|TRBV4-3|TRBJ2-1
CASSPAGFSYNEQFF
>20|TRBV27|TRBJ2-6
CASSSRSSKWDPPGANVLTF
>14|TRBV7-9|TRBJ1-1
CASSLREGSTEAFF
>18|TRBV27|TRBJ2-1
CASSLTGRGSGPYNEQFF
>15|TRBV19|TRBJ1-6
CASNPGGRINSPLHF